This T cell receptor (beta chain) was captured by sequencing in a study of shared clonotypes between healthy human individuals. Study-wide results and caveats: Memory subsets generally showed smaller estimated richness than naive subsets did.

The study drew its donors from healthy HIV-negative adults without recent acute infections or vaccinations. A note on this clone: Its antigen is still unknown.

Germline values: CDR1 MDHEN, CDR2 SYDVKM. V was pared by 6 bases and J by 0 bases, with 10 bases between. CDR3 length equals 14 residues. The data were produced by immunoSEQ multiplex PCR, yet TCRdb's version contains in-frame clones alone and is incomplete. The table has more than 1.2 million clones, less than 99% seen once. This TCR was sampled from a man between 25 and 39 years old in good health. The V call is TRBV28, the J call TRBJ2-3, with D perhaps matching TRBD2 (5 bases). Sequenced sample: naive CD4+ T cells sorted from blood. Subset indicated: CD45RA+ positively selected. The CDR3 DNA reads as TGTGCCAGCAGCTATAGCGAAAGCACAGATACGCAGTATTTT. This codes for CASSYSESTDTQYF.